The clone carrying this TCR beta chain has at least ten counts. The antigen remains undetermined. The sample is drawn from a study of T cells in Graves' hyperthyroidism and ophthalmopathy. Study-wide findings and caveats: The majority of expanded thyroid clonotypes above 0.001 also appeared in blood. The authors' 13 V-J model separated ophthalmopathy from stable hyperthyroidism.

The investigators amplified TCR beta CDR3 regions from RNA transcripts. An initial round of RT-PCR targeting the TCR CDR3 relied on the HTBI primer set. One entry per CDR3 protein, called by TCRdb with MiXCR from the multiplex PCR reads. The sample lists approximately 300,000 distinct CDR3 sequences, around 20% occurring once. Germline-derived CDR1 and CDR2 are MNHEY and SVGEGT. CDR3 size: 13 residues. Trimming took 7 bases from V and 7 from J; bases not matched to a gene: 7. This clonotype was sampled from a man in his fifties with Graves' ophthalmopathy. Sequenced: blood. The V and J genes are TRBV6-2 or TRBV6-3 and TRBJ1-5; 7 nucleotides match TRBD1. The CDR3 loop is CASTKGGGQPQHF. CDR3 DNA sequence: TGTGCCAGCACCAAGGGAGGGGGCCAGCCCCAGCATTTT.